The 30 T cell receptor beta chains given below trace back to one sample, sequenced in a study of control samples from healthy donors and cancer patients. Sequencing was performed with immunoSEQ multiplex PCR; in TCRdb, only in-frame clones are kept and a portion is missing. Counted here are roughly 120,000 clones, about 93% occurring once; the ten biggest clones make up 1.7%. The specimen sequenced was PBMCs. These TCRs come from a man between 45 and 60 years old with head and neck cancer.

The rearrangement uses TRBV30 and TRBJ1-2; D ambiguous. Trimming removed 7 bases from V and 8 bases from J, with 11 bases in between. From germline, CDR1 is GTSNPN and CDR2 SVGIG (reference sequence). There are 10 residues in the CDR3. CDR3 residues: CALSEGGYTF. DNA for the CDR3: TGTGCCTTGTCAGAGGGCGGCTACACCTTC.

This clone appeared a single time. The chain has TRBV10-3 and TRBJ2-7; 9 bases map to TRBD1. The trim removed 4 bases at V and 4 bases at J, leaving 11 bases unmatched. CDR1 is ENHRY, CDR2 SYGVKD, per germline. CDR3 size: 16 residues. As DNA, the CDR3 is TGTGCCATCAGTGGGACCGGGACAGGGAATTTGTACGAGCAGTACTTC. Translated, it gives CAISGTGTGNLYEQYF.

V gene TRBV6-5 combines with J gene TRBJ1-2; D is uncertain. CDR1 is MNHEY and CDR2 is SVGAGI in the germline V gene. Trimming took off 6 bases at V and 3 bases at J, with 8 bases between the two ends. The CDR3 has 12 amino acids. In nucleotides, the CDR3 is TGTGCCAGCAGGGTTGTCGACTATGGCTACACCTTC. It translates to CASRVVDYGYTF.

The chain uses TRBV7-9 and TRBJ1-3; the D is unclear. The V end lost 5 bases, the J end lost 4 bases, and 6 bases lay between the germline ends. The CDR3 has 12 amino acids. Per germline, CDR1 SEHNR and CDR2 FQNEAQ (reference sequence). The CDR3, as DNA: TGTGCCAGCAGCCCCGGGGGAAACACCATATATTTT. Residues: CASSPGGNTIYF. The full variable domain, its missing parts supplied by reference TRBV7-9 and TRBJ1-3, is DTGVSQNPRHKITKRGQNVTFRCDPISEHNRLYWYRQTLGQGPEFLTYFQNEAQLEKSRLLSDRFSAERPKGSFSTLEIQRTEQGDSAMYLCASSPGGNTIYFGEGSWLTVV.

V usage is TRBV3-1 (or the pseudogene TRBV3-2) and J usage is TRBJ2-3, with 9 bases aligning to TRBD2. J was trimmed by 5 bases and V by 6 bases; bases with no gene match: 9. There are 15 residues in the CDR3. Germline CDR1 LGHDT, CDR2 YNNKEL (reference sequence). CDR3 region: CASREMRGGLDTQYF. CDR3 sequence (DNA): TGTGCCAGCAGGGAGATGCGGGGGGGCTTAGATACGCAGTATTTT.

The V gene is TRBV19, the J gene TRBJ2-5; TRBD2 agrees at 11 bases. J lost 2 bases, V lost 7 bases, and 6 bases had no gene match. This CDR3 has 15 amino acids. Germline V gene data show CDR1 as LNHDA and CDR2 as SQIVND (reference sequence). The CDR3 spells CASTRTSGPQETQYF. CDR3 sequence (DNA): TGTGCCAGTACCAGGACTAGCGGGCCTCAAGAGACCCAGTACTTC.

V is TRBV2 and J is TRBJ2-7; no reliable D call. The V and J ends lost 7 bases and 2 bases respectively, with 9 bases between them. The germline gives CDR1 SNHLY, CDR2 FYNNEI. The CDR3 extends over 12 amino acids. Written as DNA, the CDR3 is TGTGCCAGCATCCGTATTCCCTACGAGCAGTACTTC. Translating it yields CASIRIPYEQYF.

The genes are TRBV29-1 and TRBJ1-2; unclear D gene. The CDR3 has 11 residues. Germline assignment: CDR1 SQVTM and CDR2 ANQGSEA. V dropped 3 bases and J dropped 6 bases, with 8 bases sitting between them. The CDR3 coding sequence is TGCAGCGTTGAGGGAGGAGATGGCTACACCTTC. Its translation is CSVEGGDGYTF.

This sequence joins TRBV7-9 and TRBJ2-3, with 11 bases aligning to TRBD2. This CDR3 contains 16 residues. The germline CDR1 and CDR2 sequences are SEHNR and FQNEAQ (reference sequence). J was trimmed by 0 bases and V by 5 bases; bases with no gene match: 4. The DNA for the CDR3 is TGTGCCAGCAGCGACATAGCGGGGGGGAGCACAGATACGCAGTATTTT. This encodes CASSDIAGGSTDTQYF.

The sample holds one count of this clone. The chain's CDR3 is CASSEEGAGYGYTF. The CDR3 DNA reads TGTGCCAGCAGTGAGGAGGGGGCCGGATATGGCTACACCTTC. V and J are TRBV6-1 and TRBJ1-2, with 7 bases matching TRBD1. CDR1 is MNHNS and CDR2 is SASEGT in the germline V gene. The CDR3 is 14 amino acids. After removal of 3 bases from V and 5 bases from J, the junction contained 6 bases not matched to a gene.

Here the CDR3 DNA reads TGTGCCAGCAGTAGACAGGCTGAGAGGGGGACTGAAGCTTTCTTT. This gives the protein CASSRQAERGTEAFF. The chain uses TRBV2 and TRBJ1-1, with D maybe TRBD1 (6 bases). This CDR3 has 15 residues. Trimming cost V 5 bases and J 5 bases, with 18 bases left between them. Germline V gives CDR1 SNHLY, CDR2 FYNNEI.

V usage is TRBV19 and J usage is TRBJ2-1, with TRBD2 identical over 11 bases. This CDR3 has 15 amino acids. Germline trimming cut 9 bases from V and 0 bases from J; bases unmatched to any gene: 4. CDR1 and CDR2 (germline): LNHDA, SQIVND (reference sequence). The CDR3 region is CASLAGGSSYNEQFF. The CDR3, as DNA: TGTGCCAGCCTAGCGGGGGGCAGCTCCTACAATGAGCAGTTCTTC.

This chain links TRBV6-2 or TRBV6-3 with TRBJ2-2, with D perhaps TRBD2 (5 bases). The germline V gene has CDR1 MNHEY and CDR2 SVGEGT. The CDR3 has 16 amino acids. V was cut by 1 base and J by 1 base, with 10 bases left in between. CDR3 sequence reads: CASSYWGELNTGELFF. The CDR3 DNA reads TGTGCCAGCAGTTACTGGGGAGAGTTGAACACCGGGGAGCTGTTTTTT.

The V call is TRBV27, the J call TRBJ2-7; no reliable D call. CDR3 length equals 12 residues. In germline, CDR1 is MNHEY, CDR2 SMNVEV (reference sequence). Deletions cut 5 bases from V and 2 bases from J, with 7 bases between. The CDR3, as DNA: TGTGCCAGCAGTCCCCGACCCTACGAGCAGTACTTC. This codes for CASSPRPYEQYF.

The genes are TRBV30 and TRBJ2-7; D is uncertain. The CDR3 covers 12 residues. The germline gives CDR1 GTSNPN, CDR2 SVGIG (reference sequence). V lost 3 bases to trimming and J lost 3 bases, with 9 bases between them. This CDR3 reads CAWSQVVYEQYF. DNA of the CDR3: TGTGCCTGGAGCCAGGTCGTCTACGAGCAGTACTTC.

This clone was picked up one time. The chain links TRBV24-1 to TRBJ2-1; either TRBD1 or TRBD2 may supply D (5 bases each). The CDR3 contains 13 residues. Deletions cut 5 bases from V and 1 base from J, with 5 bases between. Germline V gives CDR1 KGHDR, CDR2 SFDVKD. CDR3 in amino acids: CATSGGSYNEQFF. The CDR3, as DNA: TGTGCCACCAGTGGGGGGTCCTACAATGAGCAGTTCTTC.

The J gene is TRBJ2-3, the V gene TRBV3-1 (or the pseudogene TRBV3-2); D unresolved. Trimming cost V 4 bases and J 0 bases, with 8 bases left between them. CDR3 length: 14 amino acids. Per germline, CDR1 LGHDT and CDR2 YNNKEL (reference sequence). CDR3 nucleotides: TGTGCCAGCAGCCCCCTTTATAGCACAGATACGCAGTATTTT. Translation: CASSPLYSTDTQYF.

V gene TRBV18 combines with J gene TRBJ1-4; no reliable D call. The CDR3 extends over 12 amino acids. The V gene's germline CDR1 is KGHSH and CDR2 LQKENI. V was shortened by 6 bases and J by 12 bases, with 14 bases between the two germline ends. For the CDR3, the DNA is TGTGCCAGCTCCCTCAGCCCCCCGCAACTGTTTTTT. It yields the protein CASSLSPPQLFF.

DNA of the CDR3: TGTGCCAGCAGCTGGGGAAAGGGCGCAACTAATGAAAAACTGTTTTTT. Amino acids: CASSWGKGATNEKLFF. The V gene is TRBV5-8, the J gene TRBJ1-4, with D unclear. The germline gives CDR1 SGHTS, CDR2 YDEGEE. Trimming shortened V by 3 bases and J by 0 bases, and 12 bases separated the two germline ends. The CDR3 has 16 residues.

V and J are TRBV12-3 or TRBV12-4 and TRBJ1-2; TRBD1 matches at 9 bases. The CDR3 is made up of 12 amino acids. Trimming took 7 bases from V and 7 from J; bases not matched to a gene: 4. The CDR3 loop reads CASTATGGGYTF. The CDR3 DNA reads as TGTGCCAGCACCGCGACAGGGGGTGGCTACACCTTC.

V usage is TRBV4-3 and J usage is TRBJ2-7; D is possibly TRBD1 or TRBD2 (6 bases each). V lost 0 bases and J 6 bases, leaving 15 bases between the germline ends. The CDR3 covers 15 residues. Looked up from germline, CDR1 is LGHNA and CDR2 is YSLEER. This CDR3 is CASSQDPGAEGEQYF. CDR3 bases: TGCGCCAGCAGCCAAGATCCGGGGGCGGAGGGCGAGCAGTACTTC.

This chain uses TRBV6-5 with TRBJ2-6; D ambiguous. The germline V gene encodes CDR1 MNHEY and CDR2 SVGAGI. CDR3 size: 15 residues. Trimming removed 5 bases at V and 0 bases at J, with 8 bases between. CDR3 sequence: CASSRDFSGANVLTF. The CDR3 DNA follows: TGTGCCAGCAGTAGAGATTTCTCTGGGGCCAACGTCCTGACTTTC.

The genes are TRBV6-6 and TRBJ2-5; weak D call: TRBD2 (6 bases). CDR3 length equals 15 residues. Trimming stripped 0 bases from V and 4 bases from J, with 12 bases between. Germline CDR1 is MNHNY and CDR2 is SVGAGI (reference sequence). The CDR3 protein is CASSYSNGRGETQYF. The CDR3 DNA sequence: TGTGCCAGCAGTTACTCGAACGGGAGAGGAGAGACCCAGTACTTC.

This chain uses TRBV7-3 with TRBJ2-1; D assignment may be TRBD1 or TRBD2 (5 bases each). The ends were cut back, 2 bases at V and 8 bases at J, with 10 bases in the middle. The CDR3 covers 13 residues. CDR1 is SGHTA, CDR2 FQGTGA, per germline. The CDR3 sequence is CASSLRREYEQFF. The CDR3 DNA sequence: TGTGCCAGCAGCTTACGCAGGGAGTATGAGCAGTTCTTC. The full variable domain, with the rest looked up from reference TRBV7-3 and TRBJ2-1, is GAGVSQTPSNKVTEKGKYVELRCDPISGHTALYWYRQSLGQGPEFLIYFQGTGAADDSGLPNDRFFAVRPEGSVSTLKIQRTERGDSAVYLCASSLRREYEQFFGPGTRLTVL.

This rearrangement joins TRBV7-2 to TRBJ2-7; D uncertain. Trimming removed 6 bases from V and 2 bases from J, with 8 bases in between. CDR1 and CDR2 from the germline V gene are SGHTA and FQGNSA. The CDR3 is made up of 12 amino acids. CDR3 nucleotide sequence: TGTGCCAGCAGGATAGATCCCTACGAGCAGTACTTC. This codes for CASRIDPYEQYF.

The chain recombines TRBV4-2 with TRBJ2-2; 12 nucleotides align to TRBD2. V lost 3 bases to trimming and J lost 2 bases; unmatched junction nucleotides: 4. From germline, CDR1 is LGHNA and CDR2 YNFKEQ. This CDR3 is 17 amino acids long. The CDR3 DNA reads TGTGCCAGCAGCCATCCTAGCGGGGGGGTAAACACCGGGGAGCTGTTTTTT. Amino acids: CASSHPSGGVNTGELFF.

The chain employs TRBV18 and TRBJ2-3; D call uncertain. The CDR3 loop spans 11 amino acids. Trimming took off 5 bases at V and 2 bases at J, with 2 bases between the two ends. Germline CDR1 and CDR2: KGHSH and LQKENI. The CDR3 nucleotides read TGTGCCAGCTCATCCACAGATACGCAGTATTTT. Amino acid sequence: CASSSTDTQYF.

This chain links TRBV5-1 with TRBJ2-2; TRBD1 aligns across 8 bases. Losses at the gene ends were 4 bases for V and 6 bases for J; bases not matched to a gene: 5. Per germline, CDR1 SGHRS and CDR2 YFSETQ. This CDR3 contains 14 residues. CDR3 in DNA: TGCGCCAGCAGCCCGGACAGGGCCCCCGGGGAGCTGTTTTTT. It specifies CASSPDRAPGELFF.

This clone was detected only a few times. The genes are TRBV6-5 and TRBJ1-5; D is unresolved. Trimming took off 5 bases at V and 2 bases at J, with 13 bases between the two ends. Germline loops: CDR1 MNHEY, CDR2 SVGAGI. The CDR3 runs to 15 residues. The DNA of the CDR3 is TGTGCCAGCAGTCCTAGAGGCCGTCGCAATCAGCCCCAGCATTTT. This gives the protein CASSPRGRRNQPQHF.

This clone was seen only a few times. This chain links TRBV6-5 with TRBJ1-6; perhaps TRBD1 as D (5 bases). Trimming cost V 6 bases and J 7 bases, with 13 bases left between them. The CDR3 contains 14 residues. Germline V CDR1 and CDR2: MNHEY, SVGAGI. The CDR3 protein is CASRETALNSPLHF. As DNA, the CDR3 is TGTGCCAGCAGAGAGACAGCCTTAAATTCACCCCTCCACTTT.